One sample yielded the 18 T cell receptor beta chains listed below, sequenced in a study of T cell repertoires in cytomegalovirus infection. TCRdb redid the calling of the reads with MiXCR, one entry per CDR3 protein. The sample carries about 260,000 distinct CDR3 sequences, around 15% recorded once. The sequencing input was PBMCs. These receptors all come from a human donor in good health (CMV status not recorded). Some clones in this sample may be carry-over from other donors' samples.

This clonotype has more than one count but fewer than ten. V gene TRBV24-1 combines with J gene TRBJ2-2; no clear D gene. Trimming shortened V by 7 bases and J by 4 bases, and 12 bases separated the two germline ends. The germline CDR1 and CDR2 sequences are KGHDR and SFDVKD. The CDR3 runs to 14 residues. CDR3 loop: CATRGTASTGELFF. Here the CDR3 DNA reads TGTGCCACCAGGGGAACAGCCAGCACCGGGGAGCTGTTTTTT.

This clonotype was found a few times. The rearrangement joins TRBV12-3 or TRBV12-4 to TRBJ2-3, with TRBD2 matching 13 bases. V lost 3 bases to trimming and J lost 2 bases; unmatched junction nucleotides: 5. This CDR3 has 17 residues. DNA for the CDR3: TGTGCCAGCAGTTTGTACGGACTAGCGGGAGTCACAGATACGCAGTATTTT. Its protein product is CASSLYGLAGVTDTQYF.

This clonotype was observed at least ten times. The junction differs from germline at one of its ends, possibly a read error. The chain couples TRBV7-3 to TRBJ1-1, with a weak D call TRBD1 (5 bases). Germline-derived CDR1 and CDR2 are SGHTA and FQGTGA. The CDR3 extends over 14 amino acids. The CDR3 DNA follows: TGTGCCAGCAGCTTAACGGGGGGGAACGCTGAAGCTTTCTTT. Translated: CASSLTGGNAEAFF.

This clonotype has at least ten counts. This rearrangement joins TRBV7-3 to TRBJ2-5; 13 bases are a match to TRBD2. There are 16 residues in the CDR3. CDR1 and CDR2 from the germline V gene are SGHTA and FQGTGA. With 5 bases clipped from V and 2 bases from J, the junction kept 5 bases outside the gene matches. The CDR3 DNA reads as TGTGCCAGCAGCCAAAGGACTAGCGGGGGACAAGAGACCCAGTACTTC. Protein: CASSQRTSGGQETQYF.

This clonotype was picked up many times. This chain connects TRBV27 to TRBJ2-3, with D unresolved. The germline V gene has CDR1 MNHEY and CDR2 SMNVEV (reference sequence). Trimming removed 7 bases at V and 1 base at J, with 12 bases between. This CDR3 contains 14 residues. In nucleotides, the CDR3 is TGTGCCAGCACCGACCACCAGGGCACAGATACGCAGTATTTT. It specifies CASTDHQGTDTQYF.

This clonotype has at least ten counts. DNA of the CDR3: TGTGCCAGCAGATCGACCGGACTAGCGGGAGGAGAGACCCAGTACTTC. It codes for CASRSTGLAGGETQYF. The chain couples TRBV6-6 to TRBJ2-5, with 14 positions matching TRBD2. The germline V gene has CDR1 MNHNY and CDR2 SVGAGI (reference sequence). The CDR3 is made up of 16 amino acids. J was trimmed by 4 bases and V by 6 bases; bases with no gene match: 7.

This chain joins TRBV5-4 and TRBJ1-2, with D perhaps matching TRBD1 (5 bases). The CDR3 covers 14 residues. CDR1 is SGHNT, CDR2 YYREEE, per germline (reference sequence). V shed 1 base and J shed 4 bases, with 11 bases lying between them. The CDR3 loop is CASSLLPGSYGYTF. The CDR3 DNA reads TGTGCCAGCAGCTTGCTTCCAGGGAGCTATGGCTACACCTTC.

This clonotype showed up many times. V usage is TRBV6-2 or TRBV6-3 and J usage is TRBJ2-1; TRBD2 is a possible D gene (6 bases). Germline values: CDR1 MNHEY, CDR2 SVGEGT. This CDR3 comprises 15 residues. Deletions cut 7 bases from V and 6 bases from J, with 19 bases between. For the CDR3, the DNA is TGTGCCAGCACCGACCGGGACTCGACAGTCAATGAGCAGTTCTTC. Encoded protein: CASTDRDSTVNEQFF.

This clonotype was detected ten times or more. The genes are TRBV7-9 and TRBJ2-7; TRBD2 aligns across 8 bases. Germline CDR1 is SEHNR and CDR2 is FQNEAQ (reference sequence). The CDR3 covers 15 residues. Trimming at V came to 2 bases and at J to 0 bases, leaving 3 bases not matched to a gene. The CDR3 DNA follows: TGTGCCAGCAGCTTACTCGGGGGGGACTCCTACGAGCAGTACTTC. This codes for CASSLLGGDSYEQYF.

This clonotype came up many times. CDR3 coding DNA: TGTGCCAGCAGCGCGGGAAGGAGAAGGACTGAAGCTTTCTTT. Its translation is CASSAGRRRTEAFF. The rearrangement links TRBV11-2 to TRBJ1-1; D is ambiguous. Trimming removed 5 bases at V and 5 bases at J, with 15 bases between. The CDR3 sequence is 14 residues long. Germline V gene lookup returns CDR1 SGHAT and CDR2 FQNNGV.

The chain couples TRBV20-1 to TRBJ1-1; 8 bases map to TRBD1. V gave up 6 bases and J gave up 4 bases; unmatched junction bases: 10. The V gene's germline CDR1 is DFQATT and CDR2 SNEGSKA (reference sequence). CDR3 length: 14 residues. The CDR3 DNA is TGCAGTGCAACTGCCCAGGGGGCGTTCACTGAAGCTTTCTTT. This sequence encodes CSATAQGAFTEAFF.

The chain carries TRBV6-1 and TRBJ1-5, with no clear D. Deletions cut 3 bases from V and 5 bases from J, with 17 bases between. Germline CDR1 MNHNS, CDR2 SASEGT. The CDR3 runs 16 residues. DNA for the CDR3: TGTGCCAGCAGTGATCCGGTACTGCTAAGGGATCAGCCCCAGCATTTT. This sequence encodes CASSDPVLLRDQPQHF.

J is TRBJ2-1 and V is TRBV6-6, with 13 bases fitting TRBD2. Trimming at V came to 10 bases and at J to 3 bases, leaving 3 bases not matched to a gene. CDR3 length: 14 amino acids. Germline V CDR1 and CDR2: MNHNY, SVGAGI (reference sequence). CDR3 coding DNA: TGTGCCATCGGGACTAGCGGGAACTACAATGAGCAGTTCTTC. Residues: CAIGTSGNYNEQFF.

This clonotype was seen many times. The CDR3 protein is CASSVRANSPLHF. CDR3 DNA sequence: TGTGCCAGCAGCGTTCGGGCTAATTCACCCCTCCACTTT. The chain couples TRBV7-2 to TRBJ1-6; D gene ambiguous. The CDR3 runs 13 residues. V dropped 5 bases and J dropped 6 bases, with 8 bases sitting between them. Per the germline V gene, CDR1 is SGHTA and CDR2 is FQGNSA.

In its sample, this clonotype was seen many times. V is TRBV7-3 and J is TRBJ2-1; TRBD1 matches 8 bases. V gave up 6 bases and J gave up 3 bases; unmatched junction bases: 7. Germline loops: CDR1 SGHTA, CDR2 FQGTGA. The CDR3 spans 15 residues. The CDR3 reads CASRLTGDVYNEQFF. The CDR3 region has the DNA TGTGCCAGCAGACTGACAGGGGACGTCTACAATGAGCAGTTCTTC.

This clonotype was recorded a few times. J is TRBJ2-7 and V is TRBV29-1; TRBD1 might be the D (6 bases). The ends were cut back, 1 base at V and 5 bases at J, with 18 bases in the middle. In germline, CDR1 is SQVTM, CDR2 ANQGSEA. CDR3 length: 15 amino acids. The CDR3 DNA sequence: TGCAGCGTTGAAGCCTCCGGGACACCCGTCCACGAGCAGTACTTC. It is translated as CSVEASGTPVHEQYF.

The genes are TRBV20-1 and TRBJ2-5, with TRBD2 matching 10 bases. The CDR3 has 15 amino acids. Germline V gene sequence: CDR1 DFQATT, CDR2 SNEGSKA (reference sequence). V shed 2 bases, J shed 5 bases, and the junction held 8 bases outside the gene matches. The CDR3 coding sequence is TGCAGTGCTAGAAGTCCTAGCGGGGGTGGGGAGACCCAGTACTTC. This codes for CSARSPSGGGETQYF.

This clonotype was counted many times. V and J are TRBV19 and TRBJ2-7; D uncertain. Trimming shortened V by 5 bases and J by 0 bases, and 11 bases separated the two germline ends. The CDR3 runs 14 residues. Germline CDR1 LNHDA, CDR2 SQIVND (reference sequence). CDR3 residues: CASSWNGPSYEQYF. In DNA form, the CDR3 reads TGTGCCAGTAGTTGGAACGGACCCTCCTACGAGCAGTACTTC.